Sequencing of this T cell receptor (beta chain) was carried out in a study of blood T cells in healthy people across ages. Primers used in a second PCR of roughly 6 to 11 cycles were a sample-barcoded 5' primer and a J-beta primer mix. TCRdb processed the 5' RACE reads anew with MiXCR; each CDR3 protein has one entry. The repertoire includes about 1.6 million distinct CDR3 sequences, 30% to 35% of them detected once, and roughly 12% sits in the top ten. Study-wide points: There were more naive CD4+ cells and higher diversity in long-lived donors than in aged donors.

Of note for this clonotype: As yet, its antigen is unknown.

Per the germline V gene, CDR1 is SEHNR and CDR2 is FQNEAQ (reference sequence). V was cut by 4 bases and J by 0 bases, with 12 bases left in between. The CDR3 runs to 15 residues. The J gene is TRBJ1-2, the V gene TRBV7-9, with D perhaps TRBD1 (5 bases). This TCR was sampled from a woman aged 30 to 39 in good health. The sequenced material came from blood. CDR3 sequence: CASSSHTTANYGYTF. The CDR3 nucleotides read TGTGCCAGCAGCTCGCATACGACAGCTAACTATGGCTACACCTTC.